This entry describes one T cell receptor (beta chain). What this receptor recognizes is not known. The record has no base qualities; no much larger clone is one base away. Including cysteine and phenylalanine, the CDR3 has 12 amino acids. Here the CDR3 DNA is all that survives: 36 bases in frame from base 1. The junction carries 6 bases between V and J, which are trimmed by 6 bases and 0 bases respectively. CDR1 and CDR2 were assigned from the germline V gene (reference sequence) as GTSNPN and SVGIG. The data stem from a study of T cell repertoires in aging, cancer and after chemotherapy (dated by TCRdb to the late 2010s). About the full investigation: Six donor age groups were covered, ranging from 30 or younger up to 70 or older, and each group contained at least three individuals. In the hematological group, paired pre- and post-chemotherapy samples were obtained from chronic lymphocytic leukemia patients treated with fludarabine- or bendamustine-based regimens. In total, the full dataset held some 8.2 million TCR reads. To look at immunoaging and at how T cells reconstitute after chemotherapy, the study profiled TCR beta repertoires in peripheral blood from both healthy donors and cancer patients. Alongside around 98 healthy donors serving as a reference group, the cohort included roughly 220 cancer patients, of whom roughly 91 had hematological cancers and some 130 had solid cancers. Broader findings and caveats from the paper: Hematological cancer patients had lymphoid organ infiltration, which may itself impair thymic emigration or peripheral T cell expansion. In both cancer cohorts, the median generation probability rose over the chemotherapy interval, which suggests that the repertoire was reconstituted through rebound thymic output. In healthy donors, the decline in TCR diversity with age was mainly due to loss of richness, whereas in cancer patients loss of evenness also played a role. Untreated patients with hematological or solid cancers showed significantly lower blood TCR diversity and higher clonality than age-matched healthy donors. It was noted by the authors that conclusions about immunological memory after chemotherapy cannot be drawn from the repertoire data.

Genomic DNA extracted from peripheral blood, rather than sorted cells or RNA, was used as the source for amplification of TCR beta rearrangements. Using a mixed TRB-A/B primer pool, multiplex touch-down PCR amplified rearranged TRB sequences covering the V, D and J segments. Two consecutive PCR reactions with Phusion HS II polymerase added Illumina adapters and sample indices to the amplicons. Amplicons were gel-purified using the NucleoSpin Gel and PCR Clean-up kit and were subsequently checked with Qubit and an Agilent 2100 Bioanalyzer. Libraries were sequenced on an Illumina MiSeq using 600-cycle, single-indexed, paired-end runs. Processing in the source paper ran as follows. MiXCR versions 2.12 and 3.0.5 were used to process TRB sequences. Each unique CDR3 nucleotide sequence was treated as one clone, and only productive sequences with two or more reads were kept. The repertoire metrics were Shannon diversity, evenness, clonality (calculated as one minus evenness), and diversity profiles parameterized by alpha from 0 to 5. The IGoR algorithm was used to calculate generation probabilities of clones in the paired pre- and post-chemotherapy samples. TCRdb reprocessed the public reads (quality trimming at Q25 with fastp, clone calling with MiXCR) and kept in-frame beta chains. Duplicate CDR3 protein sequences are folded into a single record with the most common DNA and genes. TCRdb, not the authors, supplied the V and J calls. The sample includes about 6,600 distinct CDR3 sequences, with roughly 29% observed a single time. Of the sample, approximately 68% is held by the ten largest clones.

The specimen was blood. The sequence was collected from a human donor with a blood cancer. The donor label of this sample is uncertain. The chain joins TRBV30 to TRBJ2-4; the D gene lacks a confident call. The CDR3 corresponds to CACSLAKNIQYF. The nucleotide sequence reads TGTGCCTGCTCTTTAGCCAAAAACATTCAGTACTTC. With the rest looked up from the reference TRBV30 and TRBJ2-4 genes rather than sequenced, the full variable domain is SQTIHQWPATLVQPVGSPLSLECTVEGTSNPNLYWYRQAAGRGLQLLFYSVGIGQISSEVPQNLSASRPQDRQFILSSKKLLLSDSGFYLCACSLAKNIQYFGAGTRLSVL.